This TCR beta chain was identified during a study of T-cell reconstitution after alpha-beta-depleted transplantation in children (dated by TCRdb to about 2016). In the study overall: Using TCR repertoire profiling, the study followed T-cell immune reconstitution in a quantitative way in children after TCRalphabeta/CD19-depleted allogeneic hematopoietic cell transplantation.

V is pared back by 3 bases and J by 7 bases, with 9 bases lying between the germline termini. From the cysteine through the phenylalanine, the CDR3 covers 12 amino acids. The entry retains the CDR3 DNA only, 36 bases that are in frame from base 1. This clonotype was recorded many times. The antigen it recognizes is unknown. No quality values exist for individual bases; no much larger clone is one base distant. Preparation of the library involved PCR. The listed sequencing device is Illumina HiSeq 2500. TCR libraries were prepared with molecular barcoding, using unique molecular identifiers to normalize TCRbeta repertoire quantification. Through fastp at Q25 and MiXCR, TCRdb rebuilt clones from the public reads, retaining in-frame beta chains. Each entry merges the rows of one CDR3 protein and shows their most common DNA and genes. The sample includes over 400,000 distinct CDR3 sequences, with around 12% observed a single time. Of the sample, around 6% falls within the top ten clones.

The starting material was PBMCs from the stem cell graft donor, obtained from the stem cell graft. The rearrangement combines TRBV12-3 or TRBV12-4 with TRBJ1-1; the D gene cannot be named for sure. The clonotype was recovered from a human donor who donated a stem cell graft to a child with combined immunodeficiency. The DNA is TGTGCCAGCAGTTTTAGGGAGGGTGAAGCTTTCTTT. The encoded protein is CASSFREGEAFF.